This is a list of T cell receptor beta chains from one sample in a study of vaccination effects on CD4 cells after COVID-19. Some clones are missing from TCRdb's copy, which holds only in-frame ones; the method was immunoSEQ multiplex PCR. The table includes approximately 40,000 clones, around 76% detected once. Their cognate antigens are unknown. Sequencing used CD4+ T cells from PBMCs cultured without peptide, obtained before COVID-19 vaccination. The source of these receptors is a human donor who received a COVID-19 vaccine. The CDR3 runs from the conserved cysteine through the conserved F or W. D genes are given only for firm matches. Part of the rows lack a size; the others show once, few, many or a class for expanded clones.

D gene	J gene	V gene	clone size	CDR3 protein	CDR3 DNA
TRBD2	TRBJ2-1	TRBV6-4	.	CASSDAGGYNEQFF	TGTGCCAGCAGTGACGCGGGGGGTTACAATGAGCAGTTCTTC
.	TRBJ2-2	TRBV9	.	CASSVAGTANTGELFF	TGTGCCAGCAGCGTAGCCGGGACGGCGAACACCGGGGAGCTGTTTTTT
.	TRBJ1-1	TRBV4-1	.	CASSQDRSNTEAFF	TGCGCCAGCAGCCAAGATCGGTCCAACACTGAAGCTTTCTTT
.	TRBJ2-2	TRBV6-2/TRBV6-3	.	CASSFQRNTGELFF	TGTGCCAGCAGTTTTCAAAGGAACACCGGGGAGCTGTTTTTT
.	TRBJ1-4	TRBV20-1	once	CSAPRGEKLFF	TGCAGTGCTCCGAGGGGCGAAAAACTGTTTTTT
.	TRBJ1-1	TRBV28	.	CASSRGWTEAFF	TGTGCCAGCAGCAGGGGCTGGACTGAAGCTTTCTTT
.	TRBJ1-6	TRBV18	.	CASSYWDTGSSYNSPLHF	TGTGCCAGCTCATATTGGGACACCGGGAGCTCCTATAATTCACCCCTCCACTTT
TRBD1	TRBJ2-5	TRBV19	.	CASSIGTGPGETQYF	TGTGCCAGTAGTATCGGGACAGGGCCAGGAGAGACCCAGTACTTC
.	TRBJ2-1	TRBV5-8	.	CASPSTGQPKNNEQFF	TGTGCCAGCCCCTCAACGGGGCAGCCCAAAAACAATGAGCAGTTCTTC
TRBD1	TRBJ1-4	TRBV5-1	.	CASSPEGQGSEKLFF	TGCGCCAGCAGCCCGGAGGGACAGGGAAGTGAAAAACTGTTTTTT
.	TRBJ1-6	TRBV11-2	.	CASSLSGSDSPLHF	TGTGCCAGCAGCTTATCGGGTTCTGATTCACCCCTCCACTTT
.	TRBJ1-4	TRBV18	.	CASSEGVDEKLFF	TGTGCCAGCTCTGAAGGGGTGGATGAAAAACTGTTTTTT
.	TRBJ1-2	TRBV10-3	.	CAIRPSPLGGETRGYTF	TGTGCCATCAGACCAAGCCCTTTGGGGGGAGAAACTCGCGGCTACACCTTC
.	TRBJ2-4	TRBV19	.	CASSGTAVAPENIQYF	TGTGCCAGTAGTGGCACAGCCGTTGCCCCGGAAAACATTCAGTACTTC
.	TRBJ1-6	TRBV5-1	.	CASSWDINNSPLHF	TGCGCCAGCAGCTGGGACATCAATAATTCACCCCTCCACTTT
.	TRBJ2-3	TRBV24-1	.	CATSIGDTQYF	TGTGCCACCTCCATCGGGGATACGCAGTATTTT
.	TRBJ1-5	TRBV6-5	.	CASGIGRSNQPQHF	TGTGCCAGCGGAATAGGGAGGAGCAATCAGCCCCAGCATTTT
.	TRBJ1-2	TRBV21-1	.	CASSKAPGWGYTF	TGTGCCAGCAGCAAAGCCCCGGGCTGGGGCTACACCTTC
.	TRBJ2-3	TRBV5-4	few	CASSLGGSTDTQYF	TGTGCCAGCAGCTTGGGCGGGAGCACAGATACGCAGTATTTT
.	TRBJ2-2	TRBV10-3	.	CAIRPQGNTGELFF	TGTGCCATCCGCCCCCAGGGGAACACCGGGGAGCTGTTTTTT
.	TRBJ2-5	TRBV5-1	.	CATNQEGQETQYF	TGCGCCACCAATCAGGAGGGTCAAGAGACCCAGTACTTC
TRBD1	TRBJ1-1	TRBV28	.	CASSPNRGTEAFF	TGTGCCAGCAGCCCCAACAGGGGAACTGAAGCTTTCTTT
.	TRBJ2-6	TRBV18	.	CASSLVLLSGANVLTF	TGTGCCAGCTCCCTAGTCCTCCTCTCTGGGGCCAACGTCCTGACTTTC
TRBD1	TRBJ1-2	TRBV5-4	.	CASSGEQGAAAYGYTF	TGTGCCAGCAGCGGGGAACAGGGGGCGGCGGCCTATGGCTACACCTTC